These T cell receptor beta chains were read from a single sample in a study of blood T cells in healthy people across ages. Using its own MiXCR run on the 5' RACE reads, TCRdb lists one record per CDR3 protein. This table has fewer than 800,000 distinct CDR3 sequences, 21% appearing once. Sequencing input: blood. The receptor source for this set is a man aged 65 to 85 in good health. CDR3s include the opening cysteine and the closing phenylalanine or tryptophan. A D gene is named only where the DNA matches it firmly. Clone sizes are given selectively: once, few, many, or a class where the clone is expanded.

>TRBJ2-7|-|TRBV2|many
CASGQDSYSYEQYF
TGTGCCAGCGGGCAAGACAGTTACTCCTACGAGCAGTACTTC
>TRBJ2-2|-|TRBV12-3/TRBV12-4|-
CASSPNTRVGELFF
TGTGCCAGCAGTCCTAACACCAGGGTCGGGGAGCTGTTTTTT
>TRBJ2-1|-|TRBV6-6|-
CASSPGACNEQFF
TGTGCCAGCAGCCCGGGGGCTTGCAATGAGCAGTTCTTC
>TRBJ2-7|-|TRBV24-1|few
CATSGRLPYEQYF
TGTGCCACCAGTGGGAGGTTGCCCTACGAGCAGTACTTC
>TRBJ2-7|-|TRBV5-1|few
CASSLGSVSYEQYF
TGCGCCAGCAGCTTGGGTAGCGTGTCCTACGAGCAGTACTTC
>TRBJ2-7|-|TRBV21-1|-
CASSKVLEGCEQYF
TGTGCCAGCAGCAAAGTTCTAGAGGGTTGCGAGCAGTACTTC
>TRBJ2-7|-|TRBV10-3|-
CAISGPQSTYEQYF
TGTGCCATCAGCGGCCCGCAGTCGACCTACGAGCAGTACTTC
>TRBJ1-2|-|TRBV20-1|few
CSARPPSPGLSDGYTF
TGCAGTGCTAGACCCCCTTCCCCCGGGCTTAGCGATGGCTACACCTTC
>TRBJ2-7|-|TRBV3-1|few
CASSQASLGKHEQYF
TGTGCCAGCAGCCAAGCATCTCTCGGGAAGCACGAGCAGTACTTC
>TRBJ2-7|-|TRBV4-3|-
CASSQEPGNEQYF
TGCGCCAGCAGCCAAGAGCCAGGGAACGAGCAGTACTTC
>TRBJ2-7|TRBD1|TRBV10-2|-
CASRNRQGTYEQYF
TGCGCCAGCAGAAACCGACAGGGTACCTACGAGCAGTACTTC
>TRBJ2-7|TRBD2|TRBV7-2|-
CASSLAGGSLNEQYF
TGTGCCAGCAGCTTAGCGGGCGGGAGTCTCAACGAGCAGTACTTC
>TRBJ2-5|-|TRBV28|-
CASSSGRKTVF
TGTGCCAGCAGTTCCGGACGGAAGACTGTTTTC
>TRBJ1-4|-|TRBV7-9|few
CATALGGENEKLFF
TGTGCCACAGCCCTGGGGGGCGAAAATGAAAAACTGTTTTTT
>TRBJ2-3|-|TRBV29-1|few
CSVTQGGTDTQYF
TGCAGCGTAACCCAGGGCGGCACAGATACGCAGTATTTT
>TRBJ2-3|TRBD2|TRBV20-1|-
CSARAGGSADTQYF
TGCAGTGCTAGAGCTGGCGGGAGTGCAGATACGCAGTATTTT
>TRBJ2-3|TRBD2|TRBV6-2/TRBV6-3|few
CASSGLATDTQYF
TGTGCCAGCAGCGGACTAGCCACAGATACGCAGTATTTT
>TRBJ2-6|-|TRBV18|few
CASSHPGTGANVLTF
TGTGCCAGCTCACACCCAGGGACTGGGGCCAACGTCCTGACTTTC
>TRBJ1-5|-|TRBV10-1|-
CARVTGSFNQPQHF
TGCGCCAGGGTCACAGGGTCCTTCAATCAGCCCCAGCATTTT
>TRBJ2-5|-|TRBV29-1|few
CSVEPGLGAETQYF
TGCAGCGTTGAACCGGGACTGGGGGCGGAGACCCAGTACTTC
>TRBJ2-1|TRBD2|TRBV6-2/TRBV6-3|-
CASSSPIGSGGGYNEQFF
TGTGCCAGCAGCTCACCGATCGGGTCGGGAGGGGGATACAATGAGCAGTTCTTC
>TRBJ2-5|-|TRBV28|-
CASSLAGSIETQYF
TGTGCCAGCAGTTTAGCGGGAAGCATAGAGACCCAGTACTTC
>TRBJ2-6|-|TRBV25-1|-
CASSESTGTGANVLTF
TGTGCCAGCAGTGAATCTACTGGGACCGGGGCCAACGTCCTGACTTTC
>TRBJ1-2|-|TRBV12-3/TRBV12-4|few
CASSLAGLTYGYTF
TGTGCCAGCAGTTTGGCCGGTTTGACCTATGGCTACACCTTC
>TRBJ2-5|TRBD1|TRBV20-1|few
CSARGQGLGSANGETQYF
TGCAGTGCACGCGGACAGGGTTTAGGATCTGCTAACGGGGAGACCCAGTACTTC
>TRBJ2-4|TRBD2|TRBV7-9|few
CASSATSGTNIQYF
TGTGCCAGCAGTGCGACTAGCGGGACAAACATTCAGTACTTC
>TRBJ2-3|-|TRBV2|few
CASTRNTDTQYF
TGTGCCAGCACCAGAAACACAGATACGCAGTATTTT
>TRBJ1-2|-|TRBV28|-
CASSLPQGNYGYTF
TGTGCCAGCAGTTTACCGCAGGGGAACTATGGCTACACCTTC
>TRBJ2-3|TRBD2|TRBV6-6|-
CASSYIAGDGDTQYF
TGTGCCAGCAGTTACATCGCGGGAGACGGAGATACGCAGTATTTT
>TRBJ2-5|TRBD2|TRBV5-4|-
CASSFRTSGRRGQETQYF
TGTGCCAGCAGTTTCAGGACTAGCGGGAGAAGGGGACAAGAGACCCAGTACTTC
>TRBJ2-7|TRBD2|TRBV28|-
CASSFPTSGGDYEQYF
TGTGCCAGCAGTTTCCCGACTAGCGGGGGAGACTACGAGCAGTACTTC
>TRBJ2-1|TRBD2|TRBV6-1|many
CASLAGVNEQFF
TGTGCCAGTCTAGCGGGAGTTAATGAGCAGTTCTTC
>TRBJ2-5|-|TRBV12-3/TRBV12-4|many
CASSSYETQYF
TGTGCCAGCAGTTCCTACGAGACCCAGTACTTC
>TRBJ2-7|-|TRBV5-1|-
CASSPRSGTTTIPAYEQYF
TGCGCCAGCAGCCCGCGCTCCGGGACAACAACGATCCCAGCCTACGAGCAGTACTTC
>TRBJ2-1|TRBD2|TRBV20-1|-
CSARDLSGSYEQFF
TGCAGTGCTAGAGATCTTAGCGGGAGCTATGAGCAGTTCTTC
>TRBJ1-4|-|TRBV29-1|many
CSVVQPPTNEKLFF
TGCAGCGTTGTCCAGCCGCCAACTAATGAAAAACTGTTTTTT
>TRBJ1-6|-|TRBV7-6|-
CASSPQWSSYNSPLHF
TGTGCCAGCAGCCCACAGTGGAGCTCCTATAATTCACCCCTCCACTTT
>TRBJ2-3|-|TRBV3-1|-
CASSRARYLGSTDTQYF
TGTGCCAGCAGCCGAGCTAGGTATTTGGGGAGTACAGATACGCAGTATTTT
>TRBJ2-7|TRBD2|TRBV2|few
CASSVSSGSGEQYF
TGTGCCAGCAGTGTATCTAGCGGGAGTGGCGAGCAGTACTTC
>TRBJ2-7|-|TRBV20-1|few
CSASWDLSYEQYF
TGCAGTGCTAGTTGGGACCTCTCCTACGAGCAGTACTTC
>TRBJ2-1|TRBD2|TRBV7-3|-
CASSIGLAGINEQFF
TGTGCCAGCAGCATAGGACTAGCGGGAATCAATGAGCAGTTCTTC
>TRBJ2-1|TRBD2|TRBV18|-
CASSPPSGSSNEQFF
TGTGCCAGCTCACCGCCTAGCGGGAGTTCCAATGAGCAGTTCTTC
>TRBJ1-5|-|TRBV7-9|few
CASSLGGKQPQHF
TGTGCCAGCAGCTTAGGAGGGAAACAGCCCCAGCATTTT
>TRBJ2-7|-|TRBV11-2|-
CASSLIQANYEQYF
TGTGCCAGCAGCTTAATACAGGCAAACTACGAGCAGTACTTC
>TRBJ2-3|TRBD1|TRBV27|few
CASSGTGLDTQYF
TGTGCCAGCAGTGGGACAGGGTTGGATACGCAGTATTTT
>TRBJ2-1|TRBD2|TRBV7-9|-
CASLLGGGYNEQFF
TGTGCCAGCCTGCTTGGCGGGGGTTACAATGAGCAGTTCTTC
>TRBJ2-5|-|TRBV10-3|many
CAISNYQETQYF
TGTGCCATCAGTAACTACCAAGAGACCCAGTACTTC
>TRBJ1-5|TRBD1|TRBV12-3/TRBV12-4|many
CASSFGQGAQPQHF
TGTGCCAGCAGTTTTGGACAGGGGGCTCAGCCCCAGCATTTT
>TRBJ1-6|TRBD1|TRBV10-3|-
CAISGQGAYNSPLHF
TGTGCCATCAGCGGACAGGGCGCCTATAATTCACCCCTCCACTTT
>TRBJ1-1|-|TRBV5-1|-
CASSSGLREATEAFF
TGCGCCAGCAGCTCAGGCCTGCGCGAGGCCACTGAAGCTTTCTTT
>TRBJ2-1|TRBD2|TRBV7-7|few
CASSKGLAGGDNEQFF
TGTGCTAGCAGTAAGGGACTAGCGGGAGGAGATAATGAGCAGTTCTTC
>TRBJ1-1|TRBD1|TRBV6-1|-
CASSEGLLQGSLNTEAFF
TGTGCCAGCAGTGAAGGCCTCCTACAGGGGAGTCTGAACACTGAAGCTTTCTTT
>TRBJ2-1|TRBD2|TRBV20-1|-
CSARDGSGSGNEQFF
TGCAGTGCTAGAGATGGGAGCGGGAGTGGCAATGAGCAGTTCTTC
>TRBJ1-3|-|TRBV20-1|few
CSASGSSVGAGNTIYF
TGCAGTGCTAGCGGTTCCAGTGTTGGAGCTGGAAACACCATATATTTT